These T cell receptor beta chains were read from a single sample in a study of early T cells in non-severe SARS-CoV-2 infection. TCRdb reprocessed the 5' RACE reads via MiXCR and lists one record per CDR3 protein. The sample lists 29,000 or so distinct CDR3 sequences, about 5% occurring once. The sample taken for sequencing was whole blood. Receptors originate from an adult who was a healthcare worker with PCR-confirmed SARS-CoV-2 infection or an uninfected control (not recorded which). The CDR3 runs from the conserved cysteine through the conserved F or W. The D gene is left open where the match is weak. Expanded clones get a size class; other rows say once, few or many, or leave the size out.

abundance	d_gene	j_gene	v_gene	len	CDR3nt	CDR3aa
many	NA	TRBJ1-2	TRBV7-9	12	TGTGCCAGCCTCGAAACTATCGATGGCTACACCTTC	CASLETIDGYTF
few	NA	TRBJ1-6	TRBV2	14	TGTGCCAGCAGTACAACCCCTCAGAATTCACCCCTCCACTTT	CASSTTPQNSPLHF
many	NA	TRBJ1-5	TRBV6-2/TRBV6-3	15	TGTGCCAGCAGTACGATCCGGGACGTGAATCAGCCCCAGCATTTT	CASSTIRDVNQPQHF
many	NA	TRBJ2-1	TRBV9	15	TGTGCCAGCAGCGAGGGGACCCTAGGGAGGAATGAGCAGTTCTTC	CASSEGTLGRNEQFF
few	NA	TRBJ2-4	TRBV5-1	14	TGCGCCAGCAGCTACGACCTAGCCAAAAACATTCAGTACTTC	CASSYDLAKNIQYF
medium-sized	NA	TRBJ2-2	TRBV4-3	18	TGCGCCAGCAGCCAAGAGGCTCCCTGGCAGCTGAACACCGGGGAGCTGTTTTTT	CASSQEAPWQLNTGELFF
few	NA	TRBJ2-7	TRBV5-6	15	TGTGCCAGCAGCTACCGGGGGCGGAGGGACTACGAGCAGTACTTC	CASSYRGRRDYEQYF
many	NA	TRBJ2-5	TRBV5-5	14	TGTGCCAGCAGCCGATTACCAGGGTCCGAGACCCAGTACTTC	CASSRLPGSETQYF
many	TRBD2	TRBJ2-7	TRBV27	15	TGTGCCAGCAGGGGGACTAGCAGAAACTCCTACGAGCAGTACTTC	CASRGTSRNSYEQYF
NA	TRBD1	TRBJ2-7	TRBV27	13	TGTGCCAGCAGTTTTACAGGGGGCCCCGAGCAGTACTTC	CASSFTGGPEQYF
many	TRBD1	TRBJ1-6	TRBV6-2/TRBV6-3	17	TGTGCCAGCAGTCCCGGGACAGGGGCCATCTATAATTCACCCCTCCACTTT	CASSPGTGAIYNSPLHF
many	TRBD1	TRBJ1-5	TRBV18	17	TGTGCCAGCTCACCATCCGGACAGGGAGCATTCTATCAGCCCCAGCATTTT	CASSPSGQGAFYQPQHF
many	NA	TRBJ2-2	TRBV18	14	TGTGCCAGCTCACCCGACAGACGGACCGGGGAGCTGTTTTTT	CASSPDRRTGELFF
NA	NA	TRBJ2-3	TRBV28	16	TGTGCCAGCAGTTTGACCAGGGTTCGGCTAGCAGATACGCAGTATTTT	CASSLTRVRLADTQYF
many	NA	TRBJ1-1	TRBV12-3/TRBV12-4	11	TGTGCCAGCAGTTACTACCGGGAAGCTTTCTTT	CASSYYREAFF
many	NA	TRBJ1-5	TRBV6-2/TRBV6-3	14	TGTGCCAGCAGTTCCACCACTAGCAATCAGCCCCAGCATTTT	CASSSTTSNQPQHF
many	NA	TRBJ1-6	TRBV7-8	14	TGTGCCAGCAGCTTAACCCGTGCGCAGTCACCCCTCCACTTT	CASSLTRAQSPLHF
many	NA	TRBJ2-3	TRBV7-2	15	TGTGCCAGCAGCAGCCGGGGCCAAACCACAGATACGCAGTATTTT	CASSSRGQTTDTQYF
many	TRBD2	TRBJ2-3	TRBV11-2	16	TGTGCCAGCAGCTTAGGGACTAGCACACGCACAGATACGCAGTATTTT	CASSLGTSTRTDTQYF
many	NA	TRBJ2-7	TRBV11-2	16	TGTGCCAGCAGCTTAGTACGGCAGGGGAAGCATGGCGAGCAGTACTTC	CASSLVRQGKHGEQYF
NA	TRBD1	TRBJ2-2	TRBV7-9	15	TGTGCCAGCAGCCTGGGACAGGCGAACACCGGGGAGCTGTTTTTT	CASSLGQANTGELFF
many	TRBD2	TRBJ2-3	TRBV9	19	TGTGCCAGCAGCCCCAACAGGGGTGATAGCGGGAGTGTGACAGATACGCAGTATTTT	CASSPNRGDSGSVTDTQYF
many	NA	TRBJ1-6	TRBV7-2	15	TGTGCCAGCAGCTTAGGGAAACAGCGGGCTTCACCCCTCCACTTT	CASSLGKQRASPLHF
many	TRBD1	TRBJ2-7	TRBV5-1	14	TGCGCCAGCAGCTTTCGGACAGGGGACCACGAGCAGTACTTC	CASSFRTGDHEQYF
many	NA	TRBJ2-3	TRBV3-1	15	TGTGCCAGCAGCCAAGGGGGTGAGGGCACAGATACGCAGTATTTT	CASSQGGEGTDTQYF
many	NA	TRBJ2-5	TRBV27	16	TGTGCCAGCAGTTTAAGTGGGCAGGGTTCCCAAGAGACCCAGTACTTC	CASSLSGQGSQETQYF
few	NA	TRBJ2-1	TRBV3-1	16	TGTGCCAGCAGCCCACGACAGACTCCCACCTTCGATGAGCAGTTCTTC	CASSPRQTPTFDEQFF
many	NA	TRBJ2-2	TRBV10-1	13	TGCGCCAGCAGTGACAGGGACACCGGGGAGCTGTTTTTT	CASSDRDTGELFF
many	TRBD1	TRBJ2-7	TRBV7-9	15	TGTGCCAGCAGCCGCCCCGGGACAGGAGTATCCGAGCAGTACTTC	CASSRPGTGVSEQYF